These 30 T cell receptor beta chains came from one sample sequenced in a study of T-cell memory formation after mild COVID-19. One entry per CDR3 protein, called by TCRdb with MiXCR from the 5' RACE reads. The repertoire holds 550,000 to 600,000 distinct CDR3 sequences, with 15% to 20% as singletons. Sequenced material: PBMCs or a T cell subset sorted from them (not recorded which). The receptors were sampled from an adult woman who had mild COVID-19 (a few samples of this study predate the infection). Cell type and time point are not known.

This clonotype was recorded a few times. V and J are TRBV29-1 and TRBJ1-1; no clear D. Germline V gene data show CDR1 as SQVTM and CDR2 as ANQGSEA. CDR3 size: 12 residues. V lost 7 bases, J lost 1 base, and 10 bases lay in between. The CDR3 coding sequence is TGCAGCGGTGGGGTGGGGAACACTGAAGCTTTCTTT. Translated: CSGGVGNTEAFF.

The chain couples TRBV20-1 to TRBJ2-7, with 10 bases identical to TRBD2. Germline V gives CDR1 DFQATT, CDR2 SNEGSKA (reference sequence). Trimming removed 4 bases from V and 0 bases from J; junction bases left unmatched: 3. CDR3 length: 14 residues. The CDR3 sequence: CSATRTSGSYEQYF. CDR3 sequence (DNA): TGCAGTGCTACTAGGACTAGCGGCTCCTACGAGCAGTACTTC.

This chain connects TRBV6-5 to TRBJ2-3; TRBD2 is a possible D gene (5 bases). The germline gives CDR1 MNHEY, CDR2 SVGAGI. V shed 4 bases and J shed 0 bases, with 11 bases lying between them. The CDR3 loop spans 15 amino acids. The DNA for the CDR3 is TGTGCCAGCAGTTCCTACGGGGAAAGCACAGATACGCAGTATTTT. This codes for CASSSYGESTDTQYF.

CDR3 bases: TGTGCCATCAGTGAGTCGAAGGGGAGCGGCTACACCTTC. Encoded protein: CAISESKGSGYTF. This sequence joins TRBV10-3 and TRBJ1-2; possible D gene TRBD1, 5 bases. Germline V gene data show CDR1 as ENHRY and CDR2 as SYGVKD. The V end lost 0 bases, the J end lost 8 bases, and 10 bases lay between the germline ends. The CDR3 is made up of 13 amino acids.

This clonotype was counted between two and nine times. This chain joins TRBV15 and TRBJ2-2; 12 nucleotides line up with TRBD1. The trim removed 3 bases at V and 7 bases at J, leaving 6 bases unmatched. CDR3 length equals 16 residues. CDR1 is LNHNV, CDR2 YYDKDF, per germline (reference sequence). CDR3 bases: TGTGCCACCAGCAGGATTGGGACAGGGGGCGGCGGGGAGCTGTTTTTT. Its protein product is CATSRIGTGGGGELFF.

The table lists this clonotype with a few counts. The chain is built from TRBV5-1 and TRBJ1-2; the D gene is possibly TRBD1 (5 bases). The CDR3 is 15 amino acids. V was clipped by 0 bases and J by 2 bases, with 11 bases between them. The V gene's germline CDR1 is SGHRS and CDR2 YFSETQ. The CDR3 is CASSLVAGTNYGYTF. In DNA, the CDR3 is TGCGCCAGCAGCTTGGTGGCAGGGACGAACTATGGCTACACCTTC.

This chain uses TRBV28 with TRBJ1-6; D might be TRBD1 (6 bases). V was cut by 6 bases and J by 6 bases, with 15 bases left in between. CDR3 size: 15 residues. Germline V gene sequence: CDR1 MDHEN, CDR2 SYDVKM. The CDR3 protein is CASRLQGNFNSPLHF. The CDR3 DNA reads as TGTGCCAGCAGACTACAGGGAAATTTTAATTCACCCCTCCACTTT.

This clonotype has ten or more counts. The rearrangement uses TRBV12-3 or TRBV12-4 and TRBJ2-7, with a tentative D call TRBD2 (8 bases). This CDR3 has 14 amino acids. Deletions cut 5 bases from V and 5 bases from J, with 16 bases between. The CDR3 reads CASSPGGQGDEQYF. CDR3 bases: TGTGCCAGCAGTCCGGGAGGGCAGGGGGACGAGCAGTACTTC.

CDR3 bases: TGTGCCAGCAGGCGGGGGCTACTAAATGAGCAGTTCTTC. Amino acid sequence: CASRRGLLNEQFF. The chain carries TRBV7-9 and TRBJ2-1; tentative D call: TRBD2 (7 bases). Trimming took off 6 bases at V and 7 bases at J, with 13 bases between the two ends. The germline gives CDR1 SEHNR, CDR2 FQNEAQ (reference sequence). CDR3 length: 13 residues.

The V and J genes are TRBV6-5 and TRBJ1-1, with a tentative D call TRBD1 (5 bases). With 2 bases removed from V and 1 base from J, the gap between germline ends came to 14 bases. Germline lookup yields CDR1 MNHEY and CDR2 SVGAGI. This CDR3 has 16 amino acids. This CDR3 is CASSYRSATANTEAFF. For the CDR3, the DNA is TGTGCCAGCAGTTACCGCAGCGCGACAGCGAACACTGAAGCTTTCTTT.

The CDR3, as DNA: TGTGCCAGCAGCTTAATAGGGAAGCGGGAAAAACTGTTTTTT. Translating it yields CASSLIGKREKLFF. The rearrangement uses TRBV7-9 and TRBJ1-4; D gene uncertain. The ends were cut back, 2 bases at V and 8 bases at J, with 12 bases in the middle. CDR3 length: 14 residues. CDR1 is SEHNR and CDR2 is FQNEAQ in the germline V gene (reference sequence).

This chain connects TRBV6-2 or TRBV6-3 to TRBJ1-5; 7 bases line up with TRBD1. Germline CDR1 MNHEY, CDR2 SVGEGT. The CDR3 runs to 13 residues. V was clipped by 8 bases and J by 6 bases; unmatched bases: 7. The CDR3 nucleotides are TGTGCCAGCGCCAGGGGACAGCCTCAGCCCCAGCATTTT. Protein: CASARGQPQPQHF.

This sequence joins TRBV6-5 and TRBJ1-4; tentatively, D is TRBD1 (6 bases). The CDR3 contains 16 residues. Germline values: CDR1 MNHEY, CDR2 SVGAGI. V was pared by 2 bases and J by 0 bases, with 10 bases between. In DNA, the CDR3 is TGTGCCAGCAGTTACGGACAGACTGCAACTAATGAAAAACTGTTTTTT. Its translation is CASSYGQTATNEKLFF.

This clonotype was observed many times. The V and J genes are TRBV12-3 or TRBV12-4 and TRBJ1-1; D gene uncertain. The V end lost 6 bases, the J end lost 2 bases, and 10 bases lay between the germline ends. CDR3 length: 13 residues. This CDR3 is CASSKGRNTEAFF. The CDR3 nucleotides read TGTGCCAGCAGCAAGGGCCGAAACACTGAAGCTTTCTTT.

This clonotype turned up a few times. V gene TRBV5-1 combines with J gene TRBJ2-1; D assignment may be TRBD1 or TRBD2 (5 bases each). CDR3 length: 13 residues. V gave up 0 bases and J gave up 9 bases, with 10 bases separating them. Germline CDR1 reads SGHRS; CDR2 reads YFSETQ. The CDR3 spells CASSLAGLGEQFF. CDR3 nucleotides: TGCGCCAGCAGCTTGGCGGGGCTAGGTGAGCAGTTCTTC.

This clonotype was counted a few times. This sequence joins TRBV10-3 and TRBJ2-3; 9 bases line up with TRBD1. V lost 6 bases to trimming and J lost 4 bases; unmatched junction nucleotides: 5. Germline lookup yields CDR1 ENHRY and CDR2 SYGVKD. There are 14 residues in the CDR3. CDR3 nucleotide sequence: TGTGCCATCAGGGACACAGGGGGCGCAGATACGCAGTATTTT. It is translated as CAIRDTGGADTQYF.

The CDR3 spells CASSVTGGDHNEQFF. CDR3 DNA sequence: TGTGCCAGCAGCGTTACAGGGGGAGACCACAATGAGCAGTTCTTC. J is TRBJ2-1 and V is TRBV9; the match to TRBD1 covers 8 bases. The CDR3 spans 15 residues. The V and J ends lost 2 bases and 5 bases, in that order; junction bases with no gene match: 6. Germline V gives CDR1 SGDLS, CDR2 YYNGEE.

This clonotype was detected a few times. This CDR3 is CASSVALSGRISYNEQFF. Written as DNA, the CDR3 is TGTGCCAGCAGCGTAGCTCTTAGCGGGAGGATCTCCTACAATGAGCAGTTCTTC. The chain uses TRBV9 and TRBJ2-1; 10 bases match TRBD2. Germline-derived CDR1 and CDR2 are SGDLS and YYNGEE. V gave up 0 bases and J gave up 0 bases; unmatched junction bases: 6. The CDR3 has 18 amino acids.

The CDR3 protein is CASSGRGQNTEAFF. CDR3 DNA sequence: TGCGCCAGCAGCGGCAGGGGGCAGAACACTGAAGCTTTCTTT. The chain carries TRBV5-1 and TRBJ1-1, with 8 bases that match TRBD1. The CDR3 covers 14 residues. Per the germline V gene, CDR1 is SGHRS and CDR2 is YFSETQ. Trimming at V came to 4 bases and at J to 1 base, leaving 3 bases not matched to a gene.

This clonotype occurred many times. The chain recombines TRBV7-3 with TRBJ2-1; 7 bases fit TRBD2. This CDR3 is 14 amino acids long. Trimming cost V 5 bases and J 4 bases; bases outside gene matches: 5. CDR1 SGHTA and CDR2 FQGTGA come from the germline V gene. The CDR3 loop reads CASSLSGAYNEQFF. The DNA for the CDR3 is TGTGCCAGCAGCCTCAGCGGGGCTTACAATGAGCAGTTCTTC.

This chain joins TRBV20-1 and TRBJ1-1; tentatively, D is TRBD1 (6 bases). The CDR3 runs to 15 residues. CDR1 and CDR2 from the germline V gene are DFQATT and SNEGSKA (reference sequence). Trimming pared 1 base from V and 7 bases from J, leaving 19 bases between. This chain's CDR3 is CSARVPTGVVGEAFF. CDR3 DNA sequence: TGCAGTGCTAGAGTTCCGACAGGTGTAGTTGGTGAAGCTTTCTTT.

This clonotype was picked up many times. This rearrangement joins TRBV29-1 to TRBJ2-2; D unclear. CDR1 SQVTM and CDR2 ANQGSEA come from the germline V gene. CDR3 size: 12 residues. Trimming pared 4 bases from V and 4 bases from J, leaving 7 bases between. CDR3: CSVVSGTGELFF. The CDR3 nucleotides read TGCAGCGTTGTTTCGGGCACCGGGGAGCTGTTTTTT.

J is TRBJ2-3 and V is TRBV7-3; a weak D match, TRBD2 (5 bases). Germline V gene sequence: CDR1 SGHTA, CDR2 FQGTGA. The CDR3 sequence is 16 residues long. V gave up 5 bases and J gave up 6 bases, with 21 bases separating them. The CDR3 DNA reads TGTGCCAGCAGCCCTGGTTGGGGAGCCGGCCCGGATACGCAGTATTTT. Translation gives CASSPGWGAGPDTQYF.

In its sample, this clonotype was seen a few times. The chain carries TRBV5-6 and TRBJ2-3, with 9 nucleotides matching TRBD2. With 3 bases clipped from V and 1 base from J, the junction kept 3 bases outside the gene matches. There are 15 residues in the CDR3. The germline V gene has CDR1 SGHDT and CDR2 YYEEEE. The CDR3 nucleotides read TGTGCCAGCAGCTATCGGACTAGCGGCACAGATACGCAGTATTTT. Translated: CASSYRTSGTDTQYF.

This clonotype has just a few counts. This sequence joins TRBV4-1 and TRBJ2-7; D uncertain. The V end was cut by 1 base, the J end by 3 bases, with 10 bases between. The CDR3 is 14 residues long. CDR1 is MGHRA and CDR2 is YSYEKL in the germline V gene. Written as DNA, the CDR3 is TGCGCCAGCAGCCAAGGTACGGTAGACTACGAGCAGTACTTC. Amino acid sequence: CASSQGTVDYEQYF.

The V gene is TRBV5-1, the J gene TRBJ2-1; TRBD1 or TRBD2 may be the D gene (5 bases each). The CDR3 contains 17 residues. V was cut by 4 bases and J by 0 bases, with 17 bases left in between. Germline CDR1 reads SGHRS; CDR2 reads YFSETQ. CDR3 sequence: CASSPDRGVSSYNEQFF. CDR3 nucleotides: TGCGCCAGCAGCCCCGACAGAGGGGTTAGCTCCTACAATGAGCAGTTCTTC.

This clonotype was picked up many times. This sequence joins TRBV7-2 and TRBJ1-4, with D possibly TRBD1 on 5 matching bases. V dropped 5 bases and J dropped 11 bases, with 24 bases sitting between them. The CDR3 is 16 residues long. In germline, CDR1 is SGHTA, CDR2 FQGNSA. The CDR3 coding sequence is TGTGCCAGCAGCCGCACCACCGGGGCCCCGGAGGGGAAACTGTTTTTT. This sequence encodes CASSRTTGAPEGKLFF.

This clonotype has just a few counts. The chain couples TRBV6-6 to TRBJ2-3; tentative D call: TRBD2 (6 bases). The germline CDR1 and CDR2 sequences are MNHNY and SVGAGI (reference sequence). The CDR3 sequence is 13 residues long. Trimming removed 5 bases from V and 8 bases from J, with 14 bases in between. In nucleotides, the CDR3 is TGTGCCAGCAGTGAGCCTAGCGAGGGTACGCAGTATTTT. Protein sequence: CASSEPSEGTQYF.

This clonotype showed up many times. V usage is TRBV7-9 and J usage is TRBJ2-2; no clear D. Germline V gene data show CDR1 as SEHNR and CDR2 as FQNEAQ (reference sequence). The CDR3 spans 12 residues. The germline V and J ends were trimmed by 1 base and 6 bases, with 3 bases remaining between them. The CDR3 region has the DNA TGTGCCAGCAGCTTAGGGGCCGGGGAGCTGTTTTTT. Translated: CASSLGAGELFF.

The chain links TRBV27 to TRBJ2-7; TRBD2 aligns across 11 bases. The CDR3 extends over 15 amino acids. Per germline, CDR1 MNHEY and CDR2 SMNVEV (reference sequence). V trimming: 5 bases; J trimming: 0 bases; junction bases outside the gene matches: 3. The DNA for the CDR3 is TGTGCCAGCAGTCGGGGACTAGCGGTCTCCTACGAGCAGTACTTC. Protein: CASSRGLAVSYEQYF.